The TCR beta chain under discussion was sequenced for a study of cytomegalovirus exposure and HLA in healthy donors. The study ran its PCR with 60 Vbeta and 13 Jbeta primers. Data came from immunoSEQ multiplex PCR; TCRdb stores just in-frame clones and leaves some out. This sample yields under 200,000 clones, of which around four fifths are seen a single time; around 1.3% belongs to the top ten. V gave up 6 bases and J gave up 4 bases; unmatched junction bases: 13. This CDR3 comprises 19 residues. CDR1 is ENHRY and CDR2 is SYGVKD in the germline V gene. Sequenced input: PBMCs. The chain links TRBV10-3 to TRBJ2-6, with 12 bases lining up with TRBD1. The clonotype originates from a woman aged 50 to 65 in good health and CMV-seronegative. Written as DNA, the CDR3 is TGTGCCATCAGAACGCAGCCGGGACAGGGGGCTTCCGGGGCCAACGTCCTGACTTTC. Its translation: CAIRTQPGQGASGANVLTF.